These 5 T cell receptor beta chains were sequenced from one sample in a study of cytomegalovirus exposure and HLA in healthy donors. PCR used 60 Vbeta primers and 13 Jbeta primers. Sequenced by immunoSEQ multiplex PCR; TCRdb stores in-frame clones only, minus some. The sample lists tens of thousands of clones, roughly 80% occurring once. Sequenced input: PBMCs. The origin of the receptors is a woman aged 25 to 39 in good health and CMV-seronegative.

The chain combines TRBV11-2 with TRBJ2-7; TRBD1 is a possible D gene (5 bases). Trimming cost V 2 bases and J 3 bases, with 11 bases left between them. The CDR3 consists of 14 residues. The germline CDR1 and CDR2 sequences are SGHAT and FQNNGV. CDR3 region: CASSLNRLNYEQYF. The CDR3 DNA is TGTGCCAGCAGCTTAAACAGGCTCAACTACGAGCAGTACTTC.

The CDR3 region has the DNA TGTGCCAGCAGTTACTCTCAAGGGGCCTCCTACGAGCAGTACTTC. This gives the protein CASSYSQGASYEQYF. The chain employs TRBV6-6 and TRBJ2-7; possible D gene TRBD1, 5 bases. The length of the CDR3 is 15 residues. CDR1 and CDR2 from the germline V gene are MNHNY and SVGAGI (reference sequence). V was pared by 0 bases and J by 0 bases, with 9 bases between.

The J gene is TRBJ1-1, the V gene TRBV5-1; 9 bases agree with TRBD1. CDR1 SGHRS and CDR2 YFSETQ come from the germline V gene. The CDR3 totals 16 residues. The V and J ends lost 0 bases and 5 bases, in that order; junction bases with no gene match: 8. In DNA form, the CDR3 reads TGCGCCAGCAGCTTGGCCACAGGGGGCGCGGGAACTGAAGCTTTCTTT. It codes for CASSLATGGAGTEAFF.

The rearrangement links TRBV19 to TRBJ2-5, with 8 nucleotides matching TRBD1. CDR1 LNHDA and CDR2 SQIVND come from the germline V gene (reference sequence). V lost 9 bases to trimming and J lost 4 bases; unmatched junction nucleotides: 7. This CDR3 is 13 amino acids long. The CDR3 is CASSGTGLETQYF. CDR3 in DNA: TGTGCCAGCTCCGGGACAGGACTAGAGACCCAGTACTTC.

This sequence joins TRBV4-1 and TRBJ1-2; 8 bases line up with TRBD1. From germline, CDR1 is MGHRA and CDR2 YSYEKL. Unmatched junction bases numbered 10, after V lost 3 bases and J lost 4 bases. CDR3 length equals 16 residues. In nucleotides, the CDR3 is TGCGCCAGCAGCCACCAACCCAGGACAGGGATCTATGGCTACACCTTC. Encoded protein: CASSHQPRTGIYGYTF.